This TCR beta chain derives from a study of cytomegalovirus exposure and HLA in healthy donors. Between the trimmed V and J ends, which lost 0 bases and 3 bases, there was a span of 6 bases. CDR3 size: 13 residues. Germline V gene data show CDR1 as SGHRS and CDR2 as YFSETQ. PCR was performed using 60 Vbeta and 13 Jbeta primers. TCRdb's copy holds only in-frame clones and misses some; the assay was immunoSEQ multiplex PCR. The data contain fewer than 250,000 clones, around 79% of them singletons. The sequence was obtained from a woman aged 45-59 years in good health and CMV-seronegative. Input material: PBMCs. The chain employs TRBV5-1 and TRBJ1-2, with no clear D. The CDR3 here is CASSLDTYYGYTF. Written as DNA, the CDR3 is TGCGCCAGCAGCTTGGACACCTACTATGGCTACACCTTC.